These 30 T cell receptor beta chains originate from one sample sequenced in a study of regulatory T cells in long-lasting Graves disease. To make TCR beta libraries, researchers used iRepertoire HTBI primers and Arm-PCR of CDR3 regions. TCRdb redid the calling of the multiplex PCR reads with MiXCR, one entry per CDR3 protein. Seen here are hundreds of thousands of distinct CDR3 sequences, under 25% observed once, and the top ten hold more than 20%. Time point in this sample: persistent/refractory GD, antithyroid drugs over 5 years with positive TRAb. With RNA extracted from PBMCs as input, the TCR library was made. The sequences come from peripheral blood mononuclear cells (PBMCs), collected when the disease was refractory, from a patient treated with antithyroid drugs. Receptor source: a female donor with Graves disease.

The J gene is TRBJ2-3, the V gene TRBV12-3 or TRBV12-4; D might be TRBD1 (6 bases). Trimming removed 4 bases from V and 0 bases from J, with 14 bases in between. This CDR3 has 16 amino acids. The CDR3 DNA is TGTGCCAGCAGTTCGGGACAACGCTTAAGCACAGATACGCAGTATTTT. This codes for CASSSGQRLSTDTQYF.

In regard to this clonotype: It differs at one base from a far larger clone, so likely a read error. The rearrangement links TRBV7-9 to TRBJ2-2, with D perhaps matching TRBD2 (6 bases). CDR1 SEHNR and CDR2 FQNEAQ come from the germline V gene (reference sequence). This CDR3 is 16 amino acids long. For the CDR3, the DNA is TGTGCCAGCAGCCCCTGGACTGGATCTAACACCGGGGGGCTGTTTTTT. Translating gives CASSPWTGSNTGGLFF.

Concerning this clonotype itself: One junction end does not reproduce the germline sequence, and a read error may be involved. The V and J genes are TRBV6-1 and TRBJ2-1, with 10 bases aligning to TRBD2. The CDR3 runs to 16 residues. The V gene's germline CDR1 is MNHNS and CDR2 SASEGT. CDR3 coding DNA: TGTGCCAGTAGACGGACTAGCGGAAACCCTTACAATGGGCAGTTCTTC. Amino acid sequence: CASRRTSGNPYNGQFF.

The chain uses TRBV29-1 and TRBJ2-7, with D uncertain. Germline V lookup: CDR1 SQVTM, CDR2 ANQGSEA. V was shortened by 7 bases and J by 2 bases, with 12 bases between the two germline ends. This CDR3 is 12 amino acids long. The CDR3 protein is CSAGPVAYEQYF. DNA for the CDR3: TGCAGCGCTGGCCCCGTGGCCTACGAGCAGTACTTC.

Points on this clonotype: Compared with germline, one end of the junction differs, possibly owing to a read error. The rearrangement joins TRBV7-8 to TRBJ1-2; 7 bases are a match to TRBD1. Looked up from germline, CDR1 is SGHVS and CDR2 is FQNEAQ. The CDR3 has 14 amino acids. The CDR3 region has the DNA TGTGCCAGCAGCTTAATGGACAGGAACTATGGCTACGCCTTC. Translating it yields CASSLMDRNYGYAF.

This clonotype has more than one count but fewer than ten. The chain combines TRBV28 with TRBJ2-7, with 7 bases aligning to TRBD1. This CDR3 comprises 13 residues. Germline assignment: CDR1 MDHEN and CDR2 SYDVKM. V was pared by 9 bases and J by 2 bases, with 7 bases of the junction left unmatched. The CDR3 nucleotides are TGTGCCAGAATAAGGGACAGTCCCTACGAGCAGTACTTC. Translating gives CARIRDSPYEQYF. Full variable domain (outside the CDR3, taken from reference TRBV28 and TRBJ2-7): DVKVTQSSRYLVKRTGEKVFLECVQDMDHENMFWYRQDPGLGLRLIYFSYDVKMKEKGDIPEGYSVSREKKERFSLILESASTNQTSMYLCARIRDSPYEQYFGPGTRLTVT.

V gene TRBV10-2 combines with J gene TRBJ2-4; 7 bases line up with TRBD2. Trimming took 2 bases from V and 6 from J; bases not matched to a gene: 7. The germline CDR1 and CDR2 sequences are WSHSY and SAAADI. CDR3 length equals 15 residues. The CDR3 loop is CASSEVAGVGNIQYF. The CDR3 region has the DNA TGCGCCAGCAGTGAGGTGGCGGGAGTAGGAAACATTCAGTACTTC.

This chain joins TRBV9 and TRBJ2-2; perhaps TRBD2 as D (5 bases). Per germline, CDR1 SGDLS and CDR2 YYNGEE. The CDR3 runs to 16 residues. Deletions cut 0 bases from V and 0 bases from J, with 9 bases between. The CDR3 region has the DNA TGTGCCAGCAGCGTAGGAGGGAGTCCGAACACCGGGGAGCTGTTTTTT. Its protein product is CASSVGGSPNTGELFF.

J is TRBJ1-5 and V is TRBV4-1; D perhaps matches TRBD1 (6 bases). Germline values: CDR1 MGHRA, CDR2 YSYEKL. This CDR3 spans 16 amino acids. V lost 6 bases to trimming and J lost 0 bases, with 15 bases between them. The CDR3 DNA sequence: TGCGCCAGCAGACTGAGGGACAACTATAGCAATCAGCCCCAGCATTTT. This gives the protein CASRLRDNYSNQPQHF.

The chain links TRBV20-1 to TRBJ2-7; the D call may be TRBD1 or TRBD2 (5 bases each). The CDR3 is 15 residues long. Per germline, CDR1 DFQATT and CDR2 SNEGSKA (reference sequence). The germline V and J ends were trimmed by 1 base and 2 bases, with 15 bases remaining between them. The CDR3: CSARVYRLGAYEQYF. The CDR3 nucleotides are TGCAGTGCTAGAGTTTATCGCCTGGGGGCCTACGAGCAGTACTTC.

The V and J genes are TRBV28 and TRBJ1-3; 7 bases map to TRBD1. Germline CDR1 MDHEN, CDR2 SYDVKM. CDR3 size: 17 residues. V trimming: 5 bases; J trimming: 0 bases; junction bases outside the gene matches: 10. The chain's CDR3 is CASSPSRGARSGNTIYF. CDR3 nucleotides: TGTGCCAGCAGTCCCTCCAGGGGGGCACGCTCTGGAAACACCATATATTTT.

The rearrangement joins TRBV20-1 to TRBJ2-7; 8 bases line up with TRBD2. V trimming: 3 bases; J trimming: 5 bases; junction bases outside the gene matches: 6. CDR1 is DFQATT, CDR2 SNEGSKA, per germline (reference sequence). The CDR3 length is 13 residues. The CDR3 DNA is TGCAGTGCTAGCGGGAGGGCCAACCACGAGCAGTACTTC. Translated, it gives CSASGRANHEQYF.

This clonotype was found many times. The J gene is TRBJ1-2, the V gene TRBV14; TRBD1 aligns across 7 bases. The CDR3 totals 13 residues. Trimming removed 4 bases from V and 8 bases from J; junction bases left unmatched: 7. The V gene's germline CDR1 is SGHDN and CDR2 FVKESK. This chain's CDR3 is CASSPRTGGGYTF. In DNA form, the CDR3 reads TGTGCCAGCAGCCCAAGGACAGGAGGAGGCTACACCTTC.

This clonotype was picked up many times. The V call is TRBV6-2 or TRBV6-3, the J call TRBJ2-5; 9 nucleotides match TRBD1. The length of the CDR3 is 15 residues. Germline assignment: CDR1 MNHEY and CDR2 SVGEGT. With V trimmed by 7 bases and J by 5 bases, 11 bases remained unmatched. CDR3 coding DNA: TGTGCCAGCAAAGGAGGGGACAGGGATATGGAGACCCAGTACTTC. This sequence encodes CASKGGDRDMETQYF.

This clonotype was counted at least ten times. The chain is built from TRBV20-1 and TRBJ2-5; 8 bases line up with TRBD2. Trimming removed 5 bases from V and 5 bases from J; junction bases left unmatched: 10. Germline V gene lookup returns CDR1 DFQATT and CDR2 SNEGSKA (reference sequence). The CDR3 is made up of 14 amino acids. This CDR3 reads CSASGLAESETQYF. CDR3 nucleotides: TGCAGTGCTTCCGGACTAGCAGAGTCCGAGACCCAGTACTTC.

The CDR3, as DNA: TGTGCCAGCAGTTACTCCGCCGGCAGGGGTGATAGCAATCAGCCCCAGCATTTT. It yields the protein CASSYSAGRGDSNQPQHF. The chain has TRBV6-5 and TRBJ1-5; TRBD1 is a possible D gene (6 bases). Trimming left V 0 bases short and J 0 bases short, with 15 bases between. The CDR3 has 18 amino acids. Per germline, CDR1 MNHEY and CDR2 SVGAGI.

Notes on this clonotype: With a much larger clone just one base away, this may be a read error. This chain joins TRBV6-1 and TRBJ2-7; perhaps TRBD1 as D (6 bases). In germline, CDR1 is MNHNS, CDR2 SASEGT. The V gene lost 8 bases and the J gene lost 2 bases, with 25 bases spanning the gap. The CDR3 has 17 residues. CDR3 protein: CASGGPRGAHPPYEQYF. Here the CDR3 DNA reads TGTGCCAGCGGTGGTCCCAGGGGTGCCCATCCTCCCTACGAGCAGTACTTC.

There are many counts of this clonotype. The chain employs TRBV7-8 and TRBJ1-2, with a weak D call TRBD1 (6 bases). Germline-derived CDR1 and CDR2 are SGHVS and FQNEAQ. V was clipped by 3 bases and J by 6 bases, with 14 bases between them. There are 14 residues in the CDR3. CDR3 nucleotide sequence: TGTGCCAGCAGCTTTGGGGGGCGCCGCGATGGCTACACCTTC. Translated, it gives CASSFGGRRDGYTF.

The chain carries TRBV20-1 and TRBJ2-7, with 11 positions matching TRBD2. Germline V lookup: CDR1 DFQATT, CDR2 SNEGSKA (reference sequence). The length of the CDR3 is 17 residues. V lost 3 bases, J lost 3 bases, and 13 bases stayed unmatched. The CDR3 DNA is TGCAGTGCTAGTCCTAGCGGGAGGCCGACCGAACTCTACGAGCAGTACTTC. This encodes CSASPSGRPTELYEQYF.

This clonotype has a count of ten or more. The genes are TRBV19 and TRBJ2-7; D is ambiguous. The CDR3 length is 13 residues. Germline values: CDR1 LNHDA, CDR2 SQIVND (reference sequence). V was trimmed by 4 bases and J by 1 base, leaving 8 bases between them. CDR3 coding DNA: TGTGCCAGTAGTAAGGCCCGTTCCTACGAGCAGTACTTC. It codes for CASSKARSYEQYF.

This clonotype occurred many times. The CDR3 DNA reads TGTGCCAGCAGTTTCGCGTTGGGGGGGGACGAGCAGTACTTC. Its protein is CASSFALGGDEQYF. The chain couples TRBV28 to TRBJ2-7; 7 positions agree with TRBD2. The CDR3 spans 14 residues. Germline CDR1 and CDR2: MDHEN and SYDVKM. V trimming: 3 bases; J trimming: 5 bases; junction bases outside the gene matches: 7.

This clonotype has ten or more counts. The chain has TRBV7-2 and TRBJ1-2, with D perhaps matching TRBD1 (5 bases). Trimming took off 5 bases at V and 4 bases at J, with 11 bases between the two ends. The CDR3 is 13 residues long. Germline V gene sequence: CDR1 SGHTA, CDR2 FQGNSA. The CDR3 protein is CASSLTVTYGYTF. In nucleotides, the CDR3 is TGTGCCAGCAGCCTGACAGTGACCTATGGCTACACCTTC.

This clonotype was observed at least ten times. The V and J genes are TRBV20-1 and TRBJ2-7; 11 positions agree with TRBD2. In germline, CDR1 is DFQATT, CDR2 SNEGSKA (reference sequence). The V gene end was trimmed by 3 bases and the J gene end by 2 bases; junction bases not matched to a gene: 9. This CDR3 contains 16 residues. The CDR3 loop is CSASLAGGRGPYEQYF. DNA of the CDR3: TGCAGTGCTAGTCTAGCGGGAGGACGAGGACCCTACGAGCAGTACTTC.

The V gene is TRBV7-2, the J gene TRBJ2-5, with TRBD1 as a possible D gene (6 bases). Germline V lookup: CDR1 SGHTA, CDR2 FQGNSA. The CDR3 has 15 amino acids. V was cut by 5 bases and J by 1 base, with 14 bases left in between. Here the CDR3 DNA reads TGTGCCAGCAGCATCGCGACAGGACGCCAAGAGACCCAGTACTTC. Protein sequence: CASSIATGRQETQYF.

This clonotype was counted ten times or more. An end of the junction differs from the germline gene, which may be a read error. This sequence joins TRBV28 and TRBJ2-7; 9 bases line up with TRBD1. The CDR3 consists of 14 residues. The germline V gene has CDR1 MDHEN and CDR2 SYDVKM. Here the CDR3 reads CASSFGDRVYEQYF. Written as DNA, the CDR3 is TGTGCCAGCAGTTTCGGGGACAGGGTCTACGAGCAATACTTC.

The sample holds many counts of this clonotype. V and J are TRBV11-2 and TRBJ1-2; 11 bases are a match to TRBD1. The CDR3 runs to 14 residues. V gave up 4 bases and J gave up 3 bases; unmatched junction bases: 1. CDR1 and CDR2 (germline): SGHAT, FQNNGV. The CDR3 protein is CASSSGQGDYGYTF. CDR3 in DNA: TGTGCCAGCAGCTCGGGACAGGGGGACTATGGCTACACCTTC.

This clonotype was seen repeatedly, ten times or more. This sequence joins TRBV29-1 and TRBJ2-7, with 11 bases fitting TRBD2. Germline V gene data show CDR1 as SQVTM and CDR2 as ANQGSEA. The V gene end was trimmed by 7 bases and the J gene end by 4 bases; junction bases not matched to a gene: 6. The CDR3 loop spans 13 amino acids. CDR3 region: CSALGTSGYEQYF. CDR3 in DNA: TGCAGCGCTCTGGGGACTAGCGGTTACGAGCAGTACTTC.

The chain recombines TRBV27 with TRBJ1-5, with D tentatively TRBD1 (5 bases). V lost 5 bases, J lost 6 bases, and 17 bases lay in between. Looked up from germline, CDR1 is MNHEY and CDR2 is SMNVEV (reference sequence). The CDR3 runs 15 residues. CDR3: CASSTGPPQGQPQHF. The CDR3 DNA follows: TGTGCCAGCAGTACGGGACCGCCGCAGGGTCAGCCCCAGCATTTT.

This clonotype has only a few counts. The rearrangement joins TRBV25-1 to TRBJ1-1; 9 bases agree with TRBD1. This CDR3 has 16 amino acids. The V segment lost 1 base and the J segment 4 bases; nucleotides outside the gene matches: 7. CDR1 and CDR2 from the germline V gene are MGHDK and SYGVNS. CDR3 coding DNA: TGTGCCAGCAGTGAATTCCGACAGGGGGTATTCACTGAAGCTTTCTTT. Translating it yields CASSEFRQGVFTEAFF. Together with reference TRBV25-1 and TRBJ1-1, the CDR3 gives the full variable domain: EADIYQTPRYLVIGTGKKITLECSQTMGHDKMYWYQQDPGMELHLIHYSYGVNSTEKGDLSSESTVSRIRTEHFPLTLESARPSHTSQYLCASSEFRQGVFTEAFFGQGTRLTVV.

This chain links TRBV6-1 with TRBJ2-7; 7 bases fit TRBD1. V trimming: 5 bases; J trimming: 6 bases; junction bases outside the gene matches: 10. This CDR3 is 14 amino acids long. CDR1 is MNHNS, CDR2 SASEGT, per germline. The CDR3 protein is CASSPLTGRCEQYF. CDR3 nucleotides: TGTGCCAGCAGTCCCCTGACAGGGCGCTGCGAGCAGTACTTC.